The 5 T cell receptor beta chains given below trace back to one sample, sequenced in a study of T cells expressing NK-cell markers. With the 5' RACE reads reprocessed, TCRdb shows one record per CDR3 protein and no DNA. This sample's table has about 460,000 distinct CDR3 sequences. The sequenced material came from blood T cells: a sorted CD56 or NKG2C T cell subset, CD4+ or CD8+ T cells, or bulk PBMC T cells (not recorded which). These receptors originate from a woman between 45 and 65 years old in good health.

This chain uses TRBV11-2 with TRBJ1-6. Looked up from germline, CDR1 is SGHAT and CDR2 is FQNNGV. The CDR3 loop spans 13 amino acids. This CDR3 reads CASSLIRDSPLHF.

The CDR3 spells CASSPRMQELFGGELFF. The rearrangement links TRBV18 to TRBJ2-2. The CDR3 spans 17 residues. Germline loops: CDR1 KGHSH, CDR2 LQKENI.

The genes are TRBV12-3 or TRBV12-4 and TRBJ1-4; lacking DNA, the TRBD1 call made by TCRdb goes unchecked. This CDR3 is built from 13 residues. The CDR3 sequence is CASSLKGGEKLFF.

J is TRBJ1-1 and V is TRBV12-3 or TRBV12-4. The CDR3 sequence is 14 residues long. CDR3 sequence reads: CASSFSEGNTEAFF.

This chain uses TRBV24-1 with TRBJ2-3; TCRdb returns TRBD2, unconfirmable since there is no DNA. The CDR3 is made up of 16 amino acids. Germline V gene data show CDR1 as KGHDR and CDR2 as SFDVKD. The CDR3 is CATSGFVAGETDTQYF.